The source of this TCR beta chain is a study of blood T cell repertoires in COVID-19. At the level of the study: The United States, Italy and Spain provided the acute and convalescent COVID-19 samples. Nucleic acid was either cDNA or gDNA, and it came from T cells, B-cell-depleted T cells, or PBMCs.

As processed by the authors: Counts of nucleated cells, estimated from reference gene primer amplification, were obtained. The method was immunoSEQ multiplex PCR; TCRdb's version includes in-frame clones alone and lacks a portion of them. V, J and clone size are those of that table, while D and trimming were read from the DNA. Of roughly 230,000 clones listed, roughly 80% are singletons. There are 15 residues in the CDR3. CDR1 is MNHEY and CDR2 is SVGAGI in the germline V gene. V was clipped by 8 bases and J by 0 bases, with 14 bases between them. The sequenced material came from peripheral blood. The genes are TRBV6-5 and TRBJ1-5; a weak D match, TRBD1 (6 bases). The source of this sequence is a woman aged 55-69 years with active or convalescent COVID-19. The CDR3 here is CASVRTVYSNQPQHF. The CDR3 DNA is TGTGCCAGCGTACGGACAGTTTATAGCAATCAGCCCCAGCATTTT.